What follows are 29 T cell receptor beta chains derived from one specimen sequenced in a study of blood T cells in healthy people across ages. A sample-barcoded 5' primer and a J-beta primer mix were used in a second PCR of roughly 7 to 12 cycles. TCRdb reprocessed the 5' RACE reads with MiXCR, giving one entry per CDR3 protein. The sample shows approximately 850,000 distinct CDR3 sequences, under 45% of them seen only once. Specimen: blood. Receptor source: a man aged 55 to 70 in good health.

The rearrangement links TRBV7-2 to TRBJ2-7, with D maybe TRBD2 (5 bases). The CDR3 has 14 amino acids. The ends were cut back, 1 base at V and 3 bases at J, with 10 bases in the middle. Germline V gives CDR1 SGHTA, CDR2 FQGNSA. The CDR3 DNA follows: TGTGCCAGCAGCTTAGTTACGGGGAACTACGAGCAGTACTTC. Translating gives CASSLVTGNYEQYF.

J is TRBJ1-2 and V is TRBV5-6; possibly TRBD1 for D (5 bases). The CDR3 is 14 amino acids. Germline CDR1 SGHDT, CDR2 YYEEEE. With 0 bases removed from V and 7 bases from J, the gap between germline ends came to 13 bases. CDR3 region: CASSLAGSQGGYTF. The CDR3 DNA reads TGTGCCAGCAGCTTGGCCGGGTCCCAGGGTGGCTACACCTTC.

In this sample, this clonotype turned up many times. In nucleotides, the CDR3 is TGTGCCAGCAGGACAACTAATGAAAAACTGTTTTTT. Protein: CASRTTNEKLFF. The rearrangement joins TRBV28 to TRBJ1-4; D is unclear. V lost 6 bases and J lost 0, with 2 bases in between. The CDR3 loop spans 12 amino acids. The germline V gene has CDR1 MDHEN and CDR2 SYDVKM.

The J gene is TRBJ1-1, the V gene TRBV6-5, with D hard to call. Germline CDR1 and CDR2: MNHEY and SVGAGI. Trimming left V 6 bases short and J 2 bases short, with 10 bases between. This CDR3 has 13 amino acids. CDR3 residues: CASRKQLNTEAFF. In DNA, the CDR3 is TGTGCCAGCAGAAAACAGCTAAACACTGAAGCTTTCTTT.

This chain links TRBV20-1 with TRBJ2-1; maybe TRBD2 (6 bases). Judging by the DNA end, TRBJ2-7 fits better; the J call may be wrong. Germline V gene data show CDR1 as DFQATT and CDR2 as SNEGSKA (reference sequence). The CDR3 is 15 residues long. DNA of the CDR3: TGCAGTGCTAGAGGAGAGGGCGGGGTCTACAATGAGCAGTACTTC. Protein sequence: CSARGEGGVYNEQYF.

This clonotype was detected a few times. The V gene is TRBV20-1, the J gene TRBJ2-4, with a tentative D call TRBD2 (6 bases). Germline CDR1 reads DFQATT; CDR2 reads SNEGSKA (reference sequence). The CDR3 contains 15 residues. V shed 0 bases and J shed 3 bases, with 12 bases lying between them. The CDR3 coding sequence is TGCAGTGCTAGAGATTGGGGGGACGGCAAAAACATTCAGTACTTC. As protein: CSARDWGDGKNIQYF.

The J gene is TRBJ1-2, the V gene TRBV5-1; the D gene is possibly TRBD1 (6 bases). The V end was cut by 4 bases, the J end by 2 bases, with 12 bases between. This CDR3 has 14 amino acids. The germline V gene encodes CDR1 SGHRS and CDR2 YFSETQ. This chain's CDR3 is CASSPGTINYGYTF. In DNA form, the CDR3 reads TGCGCCAGCAGCCCCGGGACAATAAACTATGGCTACACCTTC.

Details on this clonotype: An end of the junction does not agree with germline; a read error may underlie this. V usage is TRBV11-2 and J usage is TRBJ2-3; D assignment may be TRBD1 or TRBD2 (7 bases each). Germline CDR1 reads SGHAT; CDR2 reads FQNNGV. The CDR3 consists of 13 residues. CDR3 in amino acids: CASSFQGGNTQYF. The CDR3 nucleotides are TGCGCCAGCAGCTTTCAGGGGGGGAATACGCAGTATTTT. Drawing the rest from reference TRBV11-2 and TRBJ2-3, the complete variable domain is EAGVAQSPRYKIIEKRQSVAFWCNPISGHATLYWYQQILGQGPKLLIQFQNNGVVDDSQLPKDRFSAERLKGVDSTLKIQPAKLEDSAVYLCASSFQGGNTQYFGPGTRLTVL.

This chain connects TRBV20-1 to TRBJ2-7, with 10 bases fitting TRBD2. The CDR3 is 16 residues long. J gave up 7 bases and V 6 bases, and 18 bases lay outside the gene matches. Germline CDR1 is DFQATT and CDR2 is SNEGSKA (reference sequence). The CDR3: CSAPKTSGLRRGEQYF. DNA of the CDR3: TGCAGTGCCCCGAAGACTAGCGGGCTTAGGAGAGGGGAGCAGTACTTC.

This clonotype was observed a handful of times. The CDR3 spells CASSPSGGLRETQYF. The DNA of the CDR3 is TGTGCCAGCAGCCCAAGCGGGGGCTTACGTGAGACCCAGTACTTC. J is TRBJ2-5 and V is TRBV12-3 or TRBV12-4; TRBD2 agrees at 8 bases. This CDR3 spans 15 amino acids. V dropped 6 bases and J dropped 5; count of bases not matched to a gene: 11.

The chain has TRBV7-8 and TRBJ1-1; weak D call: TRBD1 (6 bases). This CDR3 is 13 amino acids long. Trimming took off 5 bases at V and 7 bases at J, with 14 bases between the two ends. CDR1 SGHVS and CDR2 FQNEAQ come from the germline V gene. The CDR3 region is CASSVRDKVEAFF. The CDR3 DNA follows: TGTGCCAGCAGCGTCCGGGACAAGGTTGAAGCTTTCTTT.

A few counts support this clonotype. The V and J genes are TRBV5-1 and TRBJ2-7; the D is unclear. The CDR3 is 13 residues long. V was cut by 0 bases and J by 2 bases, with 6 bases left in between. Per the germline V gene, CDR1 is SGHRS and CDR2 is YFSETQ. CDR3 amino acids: CASSLENTYEQYF. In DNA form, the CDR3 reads TGCGCCAGCAGCTTGGAGAACACCTACGAGCAGTACTTC.

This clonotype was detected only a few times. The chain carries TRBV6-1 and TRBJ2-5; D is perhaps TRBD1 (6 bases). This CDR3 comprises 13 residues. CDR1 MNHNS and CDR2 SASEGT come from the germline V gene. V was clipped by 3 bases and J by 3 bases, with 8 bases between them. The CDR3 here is CASSEGAKETQYF. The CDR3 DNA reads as TGTGCCAGCAGTGAGGGGGCCAAAGAGACCCAGTACTTC.

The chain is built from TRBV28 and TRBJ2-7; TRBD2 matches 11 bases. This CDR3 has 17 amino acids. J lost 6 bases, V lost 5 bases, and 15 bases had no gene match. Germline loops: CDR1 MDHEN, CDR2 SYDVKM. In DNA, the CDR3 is TGTGCCAGCAGTCCCGTACCCTTTAGCGGGGGGGTCGTCGAGCAGTACTTC. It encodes CASSPVPFSGGVVEQYF. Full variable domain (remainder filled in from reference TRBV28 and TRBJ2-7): DVKVTQSSRYLVKRTGEKVFLECVQDMDHENMFWYRQDPGLGLRLIYFSYDVKMKEKGDIPEGYSVSREKKERFSLILESASTNQTSMYLCASSPVPFSGGVVEQYFGPGTRLTVT.

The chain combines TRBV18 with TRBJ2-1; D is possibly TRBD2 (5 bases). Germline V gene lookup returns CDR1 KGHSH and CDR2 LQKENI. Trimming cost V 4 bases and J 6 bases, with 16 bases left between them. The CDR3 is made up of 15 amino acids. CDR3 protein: CASSRSAGDLNEQFF. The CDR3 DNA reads TGTGCCAGCTCACGATCGGCGGGTGACCTCAATGAGCAGTTCTTC.

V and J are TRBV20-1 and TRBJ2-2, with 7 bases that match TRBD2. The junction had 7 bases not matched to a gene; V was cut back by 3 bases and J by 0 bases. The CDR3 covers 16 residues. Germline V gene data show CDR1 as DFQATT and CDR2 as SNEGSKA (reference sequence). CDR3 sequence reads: CSAREVLAANTGELFF. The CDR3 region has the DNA TGCAGTGCTAGGGAAGTCCTAGCGGCGAACACCGGGGAGCTGTTTTTT.

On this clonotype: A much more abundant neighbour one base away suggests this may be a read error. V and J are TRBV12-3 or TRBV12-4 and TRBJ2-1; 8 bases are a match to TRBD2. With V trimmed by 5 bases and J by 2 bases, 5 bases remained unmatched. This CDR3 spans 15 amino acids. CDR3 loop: CASSRTSRPYNEQFF. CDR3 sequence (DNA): TGTGCCAGCAGTCGGACTAGCAGGCCCTACAATGAGCAGTTCTTC.

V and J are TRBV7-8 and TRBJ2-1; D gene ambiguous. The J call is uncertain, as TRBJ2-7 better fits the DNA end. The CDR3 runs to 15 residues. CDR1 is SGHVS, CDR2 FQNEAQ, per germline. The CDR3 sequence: CASSPSELSYNEQYF. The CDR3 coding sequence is TGTGCCAGCAGCCCGAGCGAGTTATCCTACAATGAGCAGTACTTC.

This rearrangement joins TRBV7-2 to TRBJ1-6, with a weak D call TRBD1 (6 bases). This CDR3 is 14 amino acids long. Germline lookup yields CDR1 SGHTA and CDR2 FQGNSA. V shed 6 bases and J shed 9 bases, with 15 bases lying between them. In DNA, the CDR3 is TGTGCCAGCAGTGAGCAGGGGCGACTTTCACCCCTCCACTTT. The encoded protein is CASSEQGRLSPLHF.

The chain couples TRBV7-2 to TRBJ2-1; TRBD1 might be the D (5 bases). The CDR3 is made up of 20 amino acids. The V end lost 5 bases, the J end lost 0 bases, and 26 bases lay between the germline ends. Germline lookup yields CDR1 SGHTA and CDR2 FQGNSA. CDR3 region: CTSSQFYPGAPRGSYNEQFF. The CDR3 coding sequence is TGTACCAGCAGCCAGTTCTACCCGGGTGCTCCTAGGGGCTCCTACAATGAGCAGTTCTTC.

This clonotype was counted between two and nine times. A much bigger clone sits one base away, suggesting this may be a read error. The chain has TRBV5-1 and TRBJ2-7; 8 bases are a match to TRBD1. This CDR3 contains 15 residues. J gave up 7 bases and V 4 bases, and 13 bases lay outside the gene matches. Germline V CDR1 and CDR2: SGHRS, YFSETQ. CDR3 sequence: CASSRGQATYNEQYF. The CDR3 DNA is TGCGCCAGCAGCCGGGGACAGGCGACCTACAATGAGCAGTACTTC.

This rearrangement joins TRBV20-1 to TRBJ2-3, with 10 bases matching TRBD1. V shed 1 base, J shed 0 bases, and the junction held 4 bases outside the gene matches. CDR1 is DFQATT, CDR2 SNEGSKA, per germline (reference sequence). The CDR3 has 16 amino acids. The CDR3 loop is CSARVRQGASTDTQYF. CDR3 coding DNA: TGCAGTGCTAGAGTCCGACAGGGGGCGAGCACAGATACGCAGTATTTT.

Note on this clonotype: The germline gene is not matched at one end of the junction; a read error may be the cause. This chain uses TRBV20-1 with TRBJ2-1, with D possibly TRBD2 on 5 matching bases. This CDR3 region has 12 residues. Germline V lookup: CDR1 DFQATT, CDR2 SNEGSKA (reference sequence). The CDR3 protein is CRARDPGTEQFF. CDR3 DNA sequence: TGCAGGGCTAGAGATCCGGGAACGGAGCAGTTCTTC.

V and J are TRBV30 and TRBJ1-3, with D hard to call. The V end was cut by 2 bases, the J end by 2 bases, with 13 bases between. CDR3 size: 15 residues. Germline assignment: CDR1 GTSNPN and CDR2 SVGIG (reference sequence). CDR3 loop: CAWSWAHTAGNTIYF. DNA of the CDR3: TGTGCCTGGAGTTGGGCACATACAGCTGGAAACACCATATATTTT. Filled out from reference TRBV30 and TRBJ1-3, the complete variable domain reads SQTIHQWPATLVQPVGSPLSLECTVEGTSNPNLYWYRQAAGRGLQLLFYSVGIGQISSEVPQNLSASRPQDRQFILSSKKLLLSDSGFYLCAWSWAHTAGNTIYFGEGSWLTVV.

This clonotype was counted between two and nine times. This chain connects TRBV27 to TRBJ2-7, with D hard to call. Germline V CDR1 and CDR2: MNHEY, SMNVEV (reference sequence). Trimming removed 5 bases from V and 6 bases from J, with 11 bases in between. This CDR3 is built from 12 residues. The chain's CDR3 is CASSPDMVEQYF. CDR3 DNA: TGTGCCAGCAGTCCAGACATGGTCGAGCAGTACTTC.

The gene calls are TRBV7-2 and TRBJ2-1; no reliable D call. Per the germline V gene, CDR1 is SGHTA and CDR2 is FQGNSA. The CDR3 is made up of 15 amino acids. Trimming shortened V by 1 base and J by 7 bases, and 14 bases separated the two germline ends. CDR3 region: CASSLGGGYRNEQFF. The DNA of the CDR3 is TGTGCCAGCAGCTTAGGAGGCGGCTATAGGAATGAGCAGTTCTTC.

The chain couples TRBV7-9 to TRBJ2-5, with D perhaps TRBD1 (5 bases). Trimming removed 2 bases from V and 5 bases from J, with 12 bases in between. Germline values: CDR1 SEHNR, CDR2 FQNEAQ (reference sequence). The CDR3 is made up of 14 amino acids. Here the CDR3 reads CASSLSGAYETQYF. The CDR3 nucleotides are TGTGCCAGCAGCTTAAGTGGGGCGTACGAGACCCAGTACTTC.

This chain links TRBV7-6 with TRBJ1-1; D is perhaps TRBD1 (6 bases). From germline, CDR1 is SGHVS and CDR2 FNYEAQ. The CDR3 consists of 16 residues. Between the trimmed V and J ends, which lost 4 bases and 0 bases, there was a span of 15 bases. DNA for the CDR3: TGTGCCAGCAGCTCCCAGGGGAACAGGGTGAACACTGAAGCTTTCTTT. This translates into CASSSQGNRVNTEAFF.

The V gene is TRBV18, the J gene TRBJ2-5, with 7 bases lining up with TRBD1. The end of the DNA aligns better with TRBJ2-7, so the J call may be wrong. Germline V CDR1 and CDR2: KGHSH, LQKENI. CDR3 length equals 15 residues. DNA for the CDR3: TGTGCCAGCTCACCTAATGGACAGGCCAGTTCCGAGCAGTACTTC. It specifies CASSPNGQASSEQYF.